The 27 T cell receptor beta chains given below trace back to one sample, sequenced in a study of blood T cell repertoires in COVID-19. Profiled with immunoSEQ multiplex PCR; TCRdb holds only in-frame clones, not every one. The sample holds some 100,000 clones, approximately 87% seen once. Sequenced material: peripheral blood. Source of these receptors: a human donor in a cohort sampled during active COVID-19.

This clone was seen once. The rearrangement uses TRBV6-6 and TRBJ2-5; TRBD1 matches at 8 bases. Germline V gene lookup returns CDR1 MNHNY and CDR2 SVGAGI (reference sequence). V lost 4 bases to trimming and J lost 1 base; unmatched junction nucleotides: 8. The CDR3 runs 16 residues. CDR3 protein: CASSSDRVRFQETQYF. DNA of the CDR3: TGTGCCAGCAGTTCGGACAGGGTGAGATTCCAAGAGACCCAGTACTTC.

As DNA, the CDR3 is TGTGCCAGCAGCTTACGGGGGGGGATTAACAATGAGCAGTTCTTC. This sequence encodes CASSLRGGINNEQFF. This chain connects TRBV7-2 to TRBJ2-1; TRBD2 agrees at 8 bases. The germline CDR1 and CDR2 sequences are SGHTA and FQGNSA. V gave up 2 bases and J gave up 5 bases; unmatched junction bases: 5. This CDR3 spans 15 amino acids.

V and J are TRBV19 and TRBJ2-2, with a tentative D call TRBD2 (6 bases). The CDR3 loop spans 15 amino acids. Trimming shortened V by 4 bases and J by 2 bases, and 11 bases separated the two germline ends. Per the germline V gene, CDR1 is LNHDA and CDR2 is SQIVND (reference sequence). CDR3 residues: CASSKGSGNTGELFF. CDR3 sequence (DNA): TGTGCCAGTAGTAAAGGTAGCGGTAACACCGGGGAGCTGTTTTTT.

The V call is TRBV5-1, the J call TRBJ1-2; TRBD1 aligns across 7 bases. The V gene end was trimmed by 7 bases and the J gene end by 0 bases; junction bases not matched to a gene: 9. The CDR3 has 15 amino acids. In germline, CDR1 is SGHRS, CDR2 YFSETQ. The CDR3 region is CASFSSTGANYGYTF. CDR3 DNA: TGCGCCAGCTTCTCTTCCACAGGGGCTAACTATGGCTACACCTTC.

This chain connects TRBV7-2 to TRBJ2-7; D is ambiguous. The CDR3 is 15 amino acids. V was pared by 5 bases and J by 0 bases, with 14 bases between. Germline V gives CDR1 SGHTA, CDR2 FQGNSA. The CDR3 region is CASSPRSGYSYEQYF. DNA of the CDR3: TGTGCCAGCAGCCCACGCTCCGGGTACTCCTACGAGCAGTACTTC.

This chain uses TRBV27 with TRBJ1-6, with TRBD1 matching over 8 bases. Trimming at V came to 2 bases and at J to 9 bases, leaving 6 bases not matched to a gene. The CDR3 has 15 amino acids. CDR1 is MNHEY, CDR2 SMNVEV, per germline (reference sequence). The CDR3 DNA follows: TGTGCCAGCAGTTTAATAGGACAGGGCACTTCACCCCTCCACTTT. Its translation: CASSLIGQGTSPLHF.

The V gene is TRBV6-6, the J gene TRBJ1-2, with 7 bases fitting TRBD1. Germline trimming cut 5 bases from V and 6 bases from J; bases unmatched to any gene: 6. The CDR3 runs to 13 residues. Germline CDR1 MNHNY, CDR2 SVGAGI (reference sequence). Written as DNA, the CDR3 is TGTGCCAGCAGTGCATGGACAGGCGATGGCTACACCTTC. It specifies CASSAWTGDGYTF.

V usage is TRBV18 and J usage is TRBJ1-5, with D possibly being TRBD1 (5 bases). Germline V CDR1 and CDR2: KGHSH, LQKENI. Trimming removed 3 bases from V and 6 bases from J, with 9 bases in between. The CDR3 spans 13 residues. The CDR3 nucleotides are TGTGCCAGCTCACCCCAGGGAGGTCAGCCCCAGCATTTT. Translation gives CASSPQGGQPQHF.

The chain employs TRBV7-9 and TRBJ2-7; 12 bases fit TRBD2. Losses at the gene ends were 4 bases for V and 5 bases for J; bases not matched to a gene: 3. CDR1 is SEHNR and CDR2 is FQNEAQ in the germline V gene (reference sequence). This CDR3 has 14 amino acids. The CDR3 nucleotides are TGTGCCAGCAGCTACCTAGCGGGAGGGCACGAGCAGTACTTC. It translates to CASSYLAGGHEQYF.

The gene calls are TRBV6-7 and TRBJ2-1, with 9 bases lining up with TRBD2. TRBV6-7 is classed as an ORF, of uncertain function. The ends lost 0 bases at V and 1 base at J; junction bases unmatched: 4. This CDR3 spans 17 amino acids. The CDR3 loop is CASSYSMRGGSYNEQFF. The CDR3 nucleotides read TGTGCCAGCAGTTACTCGATGCGGGGGGGTTCCTACAATGAGCAGTTCTTC.

V is TRBV29-1 and J is TRBJ1-1; D is ambiguous. Trimming left V 2 bases short and J 1 base short, with 8 bases between. This CDR3 region has 13 residues. The germline gives CDR1 SQVTM, CDR2 ANQGSEA. The CDR3 DNA sequence: TGCAGCGTTGAAACAGCCCAGAACACTGAAGCTTTCTTT. This translates into CSVETAQNTEAFF.

As regards this clone: Its ends do not fully match the called genes, so a read error is possible. The chain carries TRBV5-4 and TRBJ2-2; perhaps TRBD1 as D (5 bases). CDR3 length equals 15 residues. The germline V gene encodes CDR1 SGHNT and CDR2 YYREEE (reference sequence). The CDR3 loop is CASSLQGRNSGELFF. Here the CDR3 DNA reads TGTGCCAGCAGCCTTCAGGGCAGGAACTCCGGGGAGCTGTTTTTT.

This clone was found once. This chain connects TRBV7-2 to TRBJ1-2; tentative D call: TRBD1 (6 bases). The CDR3 is 14 amino acids. The V gene lost 2 bases and the J gene lost 8 bases, with 15 bases spanning the gap. CDR1 and CDR2 (germline): SGHTA, FQGNSA. DNA for the CDR3: TGTGCCAGCAGCTTACCGGGACACCCGGTGGGCTACACCTTC. It codes for CASSLPGHPVGYTF.

The chain joins TRBV2 to TRBJ2-7; 9 nucleotides agree with TRBD2. Germline V gene lookup returns CDR1 SNHLY and CDR2 FYNNEI. The CDR3 has 16 amino acids. V shed 2 bases, J shed 3 bases, and the junction held 8 bases outside the gene matches. The CDR3 region has the DNA TGTGCCAGCAGTGAACGGGGAGCGGGGGGCCTCTACGAGCAGTACTTC. Its translation is CASSERGAGGLYEQYF.

The chain couples TRBV6-5 to TRBJ2-7; D may be TRBD2 (6 bases). Germline values: CDR1 MNHEY, CDR2 SVGAGI. With 2 bases removed from V and 2 bases from J, the gap between germline ends came to 16 bases. There are 16 residues in the CDR3. CDR3 bases: TGTGCCAGCAGTTACCACCGTGGCGGGAACCCCTACGAGCAGTACTTC. It yields the protein CASSYHRGGNPYEQYF.

V is TRBV5-1 and J is TRBJ2-2; TRBD1 matches 11 bases. CDR1 and CDR2 (germline): SGHRS, YFSETQ. V shed 4 bases, J shed 7 bases, and the junction held 3 bases outside the gene matches. The CDR3 has 14 amino acids. CDR3 sequence reads: CASSRTGGNGELFF. DNA for the CDR3: TGCGCCAGCAGCCGGACAGGGGGCAACGGGGAGCTGTTTTTT. Drawing the rest from reference TRBV5-1 and TRBJ2-2, the complete variable domain is KAGVTQTPRYLIKTRGQQVTLSCSPISGHRSVSWYQQTPGQGLQFLFEYFSETQRNKGNFPGRFSGRQFSNSRSEMNVSTLELGDSALYLCASSRTGGNGELFFGEGSRLTVL.

This chain uses TRBV5-1 with TRBJ2-5; 10 bases are shared with TRBD2. V lost 2 bases and J lost 0; bases outside the gene matches: 1. The length of the CDR3 is 15 residues. From germline, CDR1 is SGHRS and CDR2 YFSETQ. CDR3: CASSFSGGNQETQYF. CDR3 nucleotide sequence: TGCGCCAGCAGCTTTAGCGGGGGGAACCAAGAGACCCAGTACTTC.

The chain links TRBV19 to TRBJ1-5; a possible D gene is TRBD1 (5 bases). Trimming removed 2 bases at V and 4 bases at J, with 21 bases between. The CDR3 extends over 18 amino acids. Germline CDR1 reads LNHDA; CDR2 reads SQIVND (reference sequence). The CDR3 here is CASSISTGEGLGNQPQHF. In DNA, the CDR3 is TGTGCCAGTAGTATATCCACCGGGGAGGGGCTTGGGAATCAGCCCCAGCATTTT.

This clone was seen a few times. The V call is TRBV19, the J call TRBJ2-1; 7 positions agree with TRBD2. V shed 7 bases, J shed 8 bases, and the junction held 8 bases outside the gene matches. The CDR3 spans 13 residues. In germline, CDR1 is LNHDA, CDR2 SQIVND (reference sequence). The CDR3 protein is CASKRDFFHEQFF. The CDR3 DNA is TGTGCCAGTAAGCGGGACTTTTTCCATGAGCAGTTCTTC.

V usage is TRBV29-1 and J usage is TRBJ1-1, with D unclear. The CDR3 sequence is 11 residues long. The germline V gene encodes CDR1 SQVTM and CDR2 ANQGSEA. V shed 3 bases and J shed 5 bases, with 7 bases lying between them. CDR3 sequence (DNA): TGCAGCGTTGACTCGGGAACTGAAGCTTTCTTT. Its translation: CSVDSGTEAFF.

The chain combines TRBV21-1 with TRBJ1-2. TRBV21-1 is given as a pseudogene. CDR3 length equals 18 residues. CDR3 protein: CASSKGIYEGRTNYGYTF. The CDR3 bases are TGTGCCAGCAGCAAAGGAATTTACGAGGGCCGAACTAACTATGGCTACACCTTC.

The chain couples TRBV18 to TRBJ2-1, with D unclear. In germline, CDR1 is KGHSH, CDR2 LQKENI. V dropped 3 bases and J dropped 8 bases, with 8 bases sitting between them. The CDR3 length is 12 residues. As DNA, the CDR3 is TGTGCCAGCTCACCTTACCGGGATGAGCAGTTCTTC. It translates to CASSPYRDEQFF.

This chain connects TRBV19 to TRBJ2-1; maybe TRBD2 (5 bases). V lost 4 bases and J lost 2, with 12 bases in between. CDR1 is LNHDA and CDR2 is SQIVND in the germline V gene (reference sequence). This CDR3 is built from 15 residues. The CDR3 reads CASSTGWGTYNEQFF. The CDR3 bases are TGTGCCAGTAGTACGGGGTGGGGAACCTACAATGAGCAGTTCTTC.

The chain couples TRBV4-3 to TRBJ2-7; D gene uncertain. Trimming shortened V by 5 bases and J by 6 bases, and 14 bases separated the two germline ends. Germline V gene lookup returns CDR1 LGHNA and CDR2 YSLEER. The CDR3 length is 13 residues. The CDR3 DNA sequence: TGCGCCAGCAGCAGCATGCCCTACGTCGAGCAGTACTTC. This sequence encodes CASSSMPYVEQYF.

The rearrangement joins TRBV30 to TRBJ2-1; a weak D match, TRBD2 (5 bases). Trimming removed 2 bases at V and 4 bases at J, with 12 bases between. CDR1 GTSNPN and CDR2 SVGIG come from the germline V gene (reference sequence). The CDR3 length is 14 residues. The CDR3 loop reads CAWSTEATYNEQFF. CDR3 coding DNA: TGTGCCTGGAGTACGGAGGCTACTTACAATGAGCAGTTCTTC.

The chain uses TRBV6-6 and TRBJ1-2; TRBD1 agrees at 8 bases. CDR3 length: 12 amino acids. Per germline, CDR1 MNHNY and CDR2 SVGAGI (reference sequence). Trimming at V came to 6 bases and at J to 6 bases, leaving 3 bases not matched to a gene. The CDR3 protein is CASRQGADGYTF. The CDR3 coding sequence is TGTGCCAGCAGGCAGGGGGCCGATGGCTACACCTTC.

This clone was recorded once. The chain is built from TRBV5-4 and TRBJ2-5; D not certain. Looked up from germline, CDR1 is SGHNT and CDR2 is YYREEE (reference sequence). The CDR3 spans 11 residues. The ends were cut back, 4 bases at V and 2 bases at J, with 3 bases in the middle. CDR3 region: CASSLQETQYF. The CDR3 DNA reads TGTGCCAGCAGCCTTCAAGAGACCCAGTACTTC.